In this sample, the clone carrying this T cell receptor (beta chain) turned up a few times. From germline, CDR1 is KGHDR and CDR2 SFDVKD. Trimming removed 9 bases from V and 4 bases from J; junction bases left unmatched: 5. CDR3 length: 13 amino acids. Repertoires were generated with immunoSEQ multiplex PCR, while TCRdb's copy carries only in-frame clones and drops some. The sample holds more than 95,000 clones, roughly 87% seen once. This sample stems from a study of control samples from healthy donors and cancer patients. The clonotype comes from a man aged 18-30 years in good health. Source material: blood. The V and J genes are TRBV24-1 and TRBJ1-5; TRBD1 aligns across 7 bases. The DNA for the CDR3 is TGTGCCACCGCGGGACAGCCTAATCAGCCCCAGCATTTT. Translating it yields CATAGQPNQPQHF.